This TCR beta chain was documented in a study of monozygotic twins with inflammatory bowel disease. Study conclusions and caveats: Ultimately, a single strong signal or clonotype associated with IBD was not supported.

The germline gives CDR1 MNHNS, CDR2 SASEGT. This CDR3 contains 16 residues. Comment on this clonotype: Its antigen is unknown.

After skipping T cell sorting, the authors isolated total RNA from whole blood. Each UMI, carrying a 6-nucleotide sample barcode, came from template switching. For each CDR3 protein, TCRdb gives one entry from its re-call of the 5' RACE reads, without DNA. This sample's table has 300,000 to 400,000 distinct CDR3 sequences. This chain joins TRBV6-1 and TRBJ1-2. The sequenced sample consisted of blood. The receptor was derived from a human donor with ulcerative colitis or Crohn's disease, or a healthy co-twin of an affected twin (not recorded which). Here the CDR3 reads CASSSGPLEGYYGYTF.